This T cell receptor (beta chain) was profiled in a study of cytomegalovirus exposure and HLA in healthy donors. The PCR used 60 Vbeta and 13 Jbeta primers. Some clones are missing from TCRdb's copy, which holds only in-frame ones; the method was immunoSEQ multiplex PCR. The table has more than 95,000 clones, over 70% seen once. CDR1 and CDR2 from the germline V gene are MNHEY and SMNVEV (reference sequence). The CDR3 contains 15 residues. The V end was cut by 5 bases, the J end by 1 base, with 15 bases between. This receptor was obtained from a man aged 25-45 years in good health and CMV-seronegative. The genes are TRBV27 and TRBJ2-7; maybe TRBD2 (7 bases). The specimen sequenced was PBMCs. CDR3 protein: CASSRGAGGSYEQYF. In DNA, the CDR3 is TGTGCCAGCAGTAGGGGGGCCGGGGGGTCCTACGAGCAGTACTTC.